This entry describes one T cell receptor (beta chain). The antigen remains unidentified. The source of the sample is a study of CD8+ T cells in alopecia areata. Study results and caveats: Scalp clonality, together with expanded CD8+ clones among the top 100, fell significantly with tofacitinib. Although TCR sharing was seen in mice, sharing across patients was less clear, possibly for HLA-related reasons.

Treatment indicated: oral pan-JAK inhibitor, 5-10 mg twice daily. cDNA reverse transcribed from extracted RNA served as the sequencing template. Generated by immunoSEQ multiplex PCR, the TCRdb table keeps only in-frame clones and is missing some. The table lists about 280,000 clones, 55% to 70% of them singletons. The receptor was isolated from a human donor with alopecia areata. This material consisted of CD4+ T cells sorted from blood, taken at week 24, from a patient treated with tofacitinib.

The CDR3, as DNA: TGTGCCAGCAGCCTCCTAAGGACGGATGATTCACCCCTCCACTTT. It specifies CASSLLRTDDSPLHF. V is TRBV7-9 and J is TRBJ1-6; D gene unclear. Trimming stripped 5 bases from V and 8 bases from J, with 16 bases between. CDR3 length: 15 residues. Germline V gene data show CDR1 as SEHNR and CDR2 as FQNEAQ (reference sequence).